This section outlines one T cell receptor beta chain sequence together with its context. Its antigen remains unknown. The data derive from a study of cytomegalovirus exposure and HLA in healthy donors. As for the study in general: Counted in an early data release were about 86 million unique TCRs from HLA-typed donors. Of some 400 genotyped donors, more than 70% clustered with self-reported Caucasian donors. Study-wide results and caveats: Several top significant clusters appeared, in a later analysis, to be linked to common viral pathogens. TCR beta chains numbering 164 were designated cytomegalovirus-associated.

PCR primers comprised 60 Vbeta and 13 Jbeta primers. This table comes from immunoSEQ multiplex PCR, and its TCRdb copy is limited to in-frame clones, with some not included. This sample has some 95,000 clones, with about 70% found just once. This CDR3 contains 14 residues. The ends were cut back, 0 bases at V and 4 bases at J, with 10 bases in the middle. Germline-derived CDR1 and CDR2 are SGHRS and YFSETQ. The chain recombines TRBV5-1 with TRBJ1-1, with D possibly matching TRBD1 (5 bases). This sequence was found in a female donor in good health and CMV-seronegative. Sequencing input: PBMCs. CDR3 sequence reads: CASSLAQGSTEAFF. The CDR3 DNA reads as TGCGCCAGCAGCTTGGCCCAGGGAAGCACTGAAGCTTTCTTT.